Presented here are 9 T cell receptor beta chains from one specimen sequenced in a study of blood T cell repertoires in COVID-19. This table comes from immunoSEQ multiplex PCR, and its TCRdb copy is limited to in-frame clones, with some not included. The profile covers 150,000 to 200,000 clones, with roughly nine tenths appearing a single time and 1.5% to 2% taken by the ten largest. Sequences were obtained from peripheral blood. These receptors were obtained from a man aged 18-30 years who had recovered from COVID-19.

The gene calls are TRBV4-3 and TRBJ2-1; unclear D gene. Germline-derived CDR1 and CDR2 are LGHNA and YSLEER. The germline V and J ends were trimmed by 1 base and 5 bases, with 6 bases remaining between them. The CDR3 sequence is 13 residues long. In DNA, the CDR3 is TGCGCCAGCAGCCAAGGGCTCAACAATGAGCAGTTCTTC. Encoded protein: CASSQGLNNEQFF.

The gene calls are TRBV7-2 and TRBJ2-1; TRBD2 aligns across 14 bases. The CDR3 is 15 amino acids. Germline CDR1 SGHTA, CDR2 FQGNSA. Trimming removed 5 bases from V and 10 bases from J; junction bases left unmatched: 7. CDR3 region: CASSLGGLAGVEQFF. Written as DNA, the CDR3 is TGTGCCAGCAGCCTAGGGGGACTAGCGGGAGTGGAGCAGTTCTTC. The complete variable domain, with remaining parts taken from reference TRBV7-2 and TRBJ2-1, reads GAGVSQSPSNKVTEKGKDVELRCDPISGHTALYWYRQSLGQGLEFLIYFQGNSAPDKSGLPSDRFSAERTGGSVSTLTIQRTQQEDSAVYLCASSLGGLAGVEQFFGPGTRLTVL.

The J gene is TRBJ2-7, the V gene TRBV3-1 (or the pseudogene TRBV3-2), with 10 nucleotides matching TRBD2. Germline assignment: CDR1 LGHDT and CDR2 YNNKEL (reference sequence). This CDR3 has 15 amino acids. With 1 base clipped from V and 3 bases from J, the junction kept 3 bases outside the gene matches. In nucleotides, the CDR3 is TGTGCCAGCAGCCAAGCGGCTAGCGGGGGCTACGAGCAGTACTTC. Translating it yields CASSQAASGGYEQYF.

V and J are TRBV28 and TRBJ1-3; D ambiguous. Germline loops: CDR1 MDHEN, CDR2 SYDVKM. CDR3 length equals 15 residues. The germline V and J ends were trimmed by 3 bases and 0 bases, with 9 bases remaining between them. For the CDR3, the DNA is TGTGCCAGCAGTTTTGGCCGCCCCTCTGGAAACACCATATATTTT. It is translated as CASSFGRPSGNTIYF.

The chain carries TRBV9 and TRBJ1-6, with D tentatively TRBD1 (5 bases). Trimming shortened V by 0 bases and J by 10 bases, and 14 bases separated the two germline ends. The CDR3 has 15 residues. CDR1 is SGDLS and CDR2 is YYNGEE in the germline V gene. The CDR3 sequence: CASSVVPQGGSPLHF. In DNA, the CDR3 is TGTGCCAGCAGCGTAGTACCGCAGGGAGGCTCACCCCTCCACTTT. The variable domain in full, completed from reference TRBV9 and TRBJ1-6, reads DSGVTQTPKHLITATGQRVTLRCSPRSGDLSVYWYQQSLDQGLQFLIQYYNGEERAKGNILERFSAQQFPDLHSELNLSSLELGDSALYFCASSVVPQGGSPLHFGNGTRLTVT.

The chain couples TRBV24-1 to TRBJ2-7, with a weak D call TRBD2 (5 bases). This CDR3 is 13 amino acids long. Germline lookup yields CDR1 KGHDR and CDR2 SFDVKD. V was pared by 2 bases and J by 5 bases, with 9 bases between. In DNA form, the CDR3 reads TGTGCCACCAGTGATTGGGGAGAGGACGAGCAGTACTTC. The encoded protein is CATSDWGEDEQYF.

The chain carries TRBV19 and TRBJ2-1; D perhaps matches TRBD2 (5 bases). The V end lost 2 bases, the J end lost 13 bases, and 18 bases lay between the germline ends. The CDR3 spans 14 residues. Germline-derived CDR1 and CDR2 are LNHDA and SQIVND (reference sequence). The CDR3 DNA sequence: TGTGCCAGTAGTATAACGGACTCCAGTACTAATCAGTTCTTC. Amino acid sequence: CASSITDSSTNQFF.

This clone occurred once. The chain employs TRBV7-9 and TRBJ2-1, with 8 nucleotides matching TRBD2. The ends lost 7 bases at V and 5 bases at J; junction bases unmatched: 13. Per the germline V gene, CDR1 is SEHNR and CDR2 is FQNEAQ (reference sequence). This CDR3 region has 16 residues. CDR3 nucleotides: TGTGCCAGCACCACGGCGGGGGGAGGGCCCCACAATGAGCAGTTCTTC. As protein: CASTTAGGGPHNEQFF.

The V call is TRBV2, the J call TRBJ2-3; possibly TRBD2 for D (6 bases). Germline CDR1 SNHLY, CDR2 FYNNEI. The V and J ends lost 8 bases and 4 bases respectively, with 10 bases between them. This CDR3 has 12 amino acids. CDR3 region: CASRTTSDTQYF. The DNA of the CDR3 is TGTGCCAGCCGGACTACCTCAGATACGCAGTATTTT.